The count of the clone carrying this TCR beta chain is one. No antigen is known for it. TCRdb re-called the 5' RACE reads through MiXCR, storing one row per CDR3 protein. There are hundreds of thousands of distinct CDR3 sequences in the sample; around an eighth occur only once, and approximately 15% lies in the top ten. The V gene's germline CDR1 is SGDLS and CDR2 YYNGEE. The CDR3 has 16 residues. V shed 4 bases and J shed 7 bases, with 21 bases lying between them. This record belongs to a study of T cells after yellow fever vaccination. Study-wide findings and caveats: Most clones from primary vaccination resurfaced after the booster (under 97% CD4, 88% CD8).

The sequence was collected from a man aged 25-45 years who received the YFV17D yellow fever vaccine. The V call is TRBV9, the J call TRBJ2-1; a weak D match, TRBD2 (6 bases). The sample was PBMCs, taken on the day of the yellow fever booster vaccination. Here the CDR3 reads CASSPEGRGGWNEQFF. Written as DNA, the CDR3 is TGTGCCAGCAGCCCAGAGGGGCGGGGTGGTTGGAATGAGCAGTTCTTC.